Below, one T cell receptor beta chain is given with its context. It lacks a known antigen. Base qualities are not recorded, but no much larger clone differs from it by a single base. The data originate from a study of multiple sclerosis patients with progressive multifocal leukoencephalopathy (dated by TCRdb to 2018 to 2020). Background for the entire study: Peripheral T and B cells were examined in MS patients who developed PML (4 under natalizumab, 1 after alemtuzumab) and in treated patients who did not develop PML. From before therapy, through 6 and 12 months, up to PML onset, two natalizumab-treated patients who later developed PML were tracked longitudinally. The goal of the study was to detect any JC virus-specific or public T-cell expansions that arose at the time of PML onset. What the work shows at the level of the full study, not this receptor alone: Less diverse TRB repertoires in most PML patients were suggested by lower normalized Shannon entropy, whereas values near 1 were observed in the natalizumab-treated controls. With only a small, descriptive cohort, it remained unclear whether the findings reflect JC virus infection or general immunocompromise. At the time PML developed, no common TRBV or TRBJ gene usage or preferential TRBV-TRBJ pairings were detected. TRB clones above 0.5% frequency appeared only in PML patients, but expanded clones at PML onset were already present before and during natalizumab therapy. Analysis was restricted to peripheral blood, although for natalizumab-associated PML, cerebrospinal fluid or brain lymphocytes might be more informative.

Sample time point, as interpreted from the label and publication: around eleven months of natalizumab therapy. The treatment or condition label on this specimen signifies: on natalizumab therapy at sampling. The controls were roughly five MS patients treated with natalizumab who did not develop PML and who were sampled longitudinally. Every listed patient had received interferon beta before, and every PML patient was female. T1 and T2 blood samples were collected at 6 and 12 months of natalizumab therapy, respectively. Ficoll-Hypaque density gradient centrifugation was used to isolate peripheral blood mononuclear cells. TRB CDR3 regions were amplified from genomic DNA with the immunoSEQ two-step multiplex PCR at survey-level depth. Each PCR was spiked with synthetic inline TR CDR3 controls spanning all V-J pairings to estimate template counts and remove amplification bias. Reads were processed so that amplification and sequencing bias were reduced, and quantification was performed against synthetic TR CDR3 analogs. The source study handled its data this way. Raw data were processed in ImmunoSEQ Analyzer, with out-of-frame sequences and CDR3s containing stop codons removed, and gene names were assigned according to IMGT nomenclature. Normalized Shannon entropy, defined as 1 minus Pielou's evenness, served as the summary measure of repertoire diversity. Only TRB sequences sharing the V gene, the J gene and the CDR3 were counted as identical. Public PML clonotypes were CDR3s found in two or more PML-onset samples but not found earlier, in controls, or in public databases. CDR3 amino acid composition by position was analyzed with Skylign using the observed count method. Imported from immuneACCESS, the table was reduced by TCRdb to in-frame sequences with V and J called. These copies leave out some clones; in studies compared against another copy, an unresolved V gene accounts for under half, and the cause of the remainder is not known. Clone size and V and J calls were adopted from that table, with D and trimming inferred from the DNA. The sample data list around 25,000 clones, and roughly 90% of these were observed just once. The ten top clones hold about 2.1% of the sample.

The CDR3 starts with the cysteine, ends with the phenylalanine, and has 14 residues. The kept DNA is CDR3 alone, 42 bases in frame from the first base. The germline V gene provides CDR1 SGHTA and CDR2 FQGNSA. Here V drops 5 bases and J drops 1 base, and the junction holds 5 bases not matched to any gene. Sequences were derived from PBMCs, sampled from a patient treated with natalizumab. The chain is assembled from TRBV7-2 and TRBJ2-7, and 7 junction bases match TRBD2. The receptor was isolated from a man aged 30 to 45 with multiple sclerosis. The CDR3 protein is CASSVGLGSYEQYF. The DNA is as follows: TGTGCCAGCAGCGTTGGACTAGGATCCTACGAGCAGTACTTC. Reference TRBV7-2 and TRBJ2-7 proteins supply the regions before and after the CDR3; the full variable domain is: GAGVSQSPSNKVTEKGKDVELRCDPISGHTALYWYRQSLGQGLEFLIYFQGNSAPDKSGLPSDRFSAERTGGSVSTLTIQRTQQEDSAVYLCASSVGLGSYEQYFGPGTRLTVT.